Following are 27 T cell receptor beta chains from one sample sequenced in a study of early T cells in non-severe SARS-CoV-2 infection. TCRdb analysed the 5' RACE reads with MiXCR anew, one entry per CDR3 protein. The sample contains 80,000 to 95,000 distinct CDR3 sequences, 14% of which appear only once. The specimen sequenced was whole blood. The receptors were sampled from an adult who was a healthcare worker with PCR-confirmed SARS-CoV-2 infection or an uninfected control (not recorded which).

This clonotype was detected a few times. The chain is built from TRBV29-1 and TRBJ2-3, with D unresolved. The CDR3 runs 9 residues. V was pared by 6 bases and J by 6 bases, with 4 bases between. From germline, CDR1 is SQVTM and CDR2 ANQGSEA. The CDR3 DNA sequence: TGCAGCGTATCGGATACGCAGTATTTT. Translated, it gives CSVSDTQYF.

This clonotype was observed at least ten times. This chain links TRBV29-1 with TRBJ1-1; possible D gene TRBD1, 5 bases. Trimming removed 4 bases from V and 7 bases from J, with 13 bases in between. This CDR3 has 12 amino acids. Per germline, CDR1 SQVTM and CDR2 ANQGSEA. CDR3 nucleotides: TGCAGCGTTGGATCAGGGAAAGGTGAAGCTTTCTTT. The encoded protein is CSVGSGKGEAFF.

This clonotype was counted between two and nine times. V usage is TRBV5-1 and J usage is TRBJ2-5, with 7 bases lining up with TRBD2. The CDR3 is made up of 16 amino acids. The J segment lost 1 base and the V segment lost 4 bases, leaving 10 bases of the junction unmatched. The germline V gene has CDR1 SGHRS and CDR2 YFSETQ. The CDR3 protein is CASSAASGTFQETQYF. In nucleotides, the CDR3 is TGCGCCAGCAGCGCCGCTAGCGGTACTTTCCAAGAGACCCAGTACTTC.

This clonotype showed up just a few times. CDR3 loop: CASSLIAADTQYF. The CDR3 coding sequence is TGTGCCAGCAGCTTGATAGCGGCAGATACGCAGTATTTT. The chain is built from TRBV5-4 and TRBJ2-3; D possibly corresponds to TRBD2 (6 bases). V was clipped by 1 base and J by 4 bases, with 7 bases between them. This CDR3 comprises 13 residues. Germline V gives CDR1 SGHNT, CDR2 YYREEE (reference sequence).

This clonotype was detected many times. This rearrangement joins TRBV7-8 to TRBJ1-4, with a possible D match to TRBD1 (5 bases). V lost 1 base to trimming and J lost 8 bases, with 11 bases between them. Looked up from germline, CDR1 is SGHVS and CDR2 is FQNEAQ. CDR3 length: 14 residues. The CDR3 DNA follows: TGTGCCAGCAGCTTAGTAGCAGGGAGAGAAAAACTGTTTTTT. This gives the protein CASSLVAGREKLFF.

CDR3 sequence reads: CASSLWARGTTNEKLFF. The DNA for the CDR3 is TGTGCCAGCAGCTTATGGGCGCGGGGGACAACTAATGAAAAACTGTTTTTT. The chain recombines TRBV7-2 with TRBJ1-4, with D tentatively TRBD1 (5 bases). Germline V CDR1 and CDR2: SGHTA, FQGNSA. The CDR3 sequence is 17 residues long. V was shortened by 2 bases and J by 0 bases, with 13 bases between the two germline ends.

The sample holds many counts of this clonotype. This chain joins TRBV7-2 and TRBJ1-2, with D unclear. CDR1 is SGHTA, CDR2 FQGNSA, per germline. There are 14 residues in the CDR3. With 4 bases removed from V and 2 bases from J, the gap between germline ends came to 11 bases. CDR3: CASSSARVNYGYTF. In DNA, the CDR3 is TGTGCCAGCAGCTCCGCACGGGTCAACTATGGCTACACCTTC. Supplemented by reference TRBV7-2 and TRBJ1-2, the full variable domain reads GAGVSQSPSNKVTEKGKDVELRCDPISGHTALYWYRQSLGQGLEFLIYFQGNSAPDKSGLPSDRFSAERTGGSVSTLTIQRTQQEDSAVYLCASSSARVNYGYTFGSGTRLTVV.

This clonotype was seen more than once but under ten times. The junction and the germline gene differ at one end; a read error may be behind it. This chain joins TRBV29-1 and TRBJ1-1, with D possibly being TRBD1 (5 bases). There are 10 residues in the CDR3. Germline V gene lookup returns CDR1 SQVTM and CDR2 ANQGSEA. The CDR3 loop is CSFGHREVFF. The CDR3 DNA follows: TGCAGCTTTGGACACCGTGAAGTTTTCTTT.

The chain carries TRBV7-2 and TRBJ2-1; D gene unclear. The germline V gene has CDR1 SGHTA and CDR2 FQGNSA. There are 12 residues in the CDR3. With 1 base removed from V and 7 bases from J, the gap between germline ends came to 5 bases. CDR3 region: CASSLVLNEQFF. The DNA of the CDR3 is TGTGCCAGCAGCTTAGTTCTGAATGAGCAGTTCTTC.

This chain joins TRBV5-1 and TRBJ1-1, with unresolved D. The CDR3 loop spans 16 amino acids. V lost 2 bases to trimming and J lost 1 base, with 15 bases between them. Germline CDR1 is SGHRS and CDR2 is YFSETQ. The CDR3 coding sequence is TGCGCCAGCAGCTTTCAAGACCTGTCGAGGAACACTGAAGCTTTCTTT. This gives the protein CASSFQDLSRNTEAFF.

This clonotype came up many times. The chain employs TRBV29-1 and TRBJ2-6, with D perhaps given as TRBD1 or TRBD2 (5 bases each). This CDR3 has 14 amino acids. V gave up 4 bases and J gave up 0 bases, with 7 bases separating them. From germline, CDR1 is SQVTM and CDR2 ANQGSEA. The CDR3 spells CSVGDGSGANVLTF. The CDR3 coding sequence is TGCAGCGTTGGGGACGGCTCTGGGGCCAACGTCCTGACTTTC. Using reference TRBV29-1 and TRBJ2-6 for the parts outside the CDR3, the full variable domain is SAVISQKPSRDICQRGTSLTIQCQVDSQVTMMFWYRQQPGQSLTLIATANQGSEATYESGFVIDKFPISRPNLTFSTLTVSNMSPEDSSIYLCSVGDGSGANVLTFGAGSRLTVL.

The V gene is TRBV6-2 or TRBV6-3, the J gene TRBJ1-2; perhaps TRBD1 as D (5 bases). Germline CDR1 is MNHEY and CDR2 is SVGEGT. Trimming pared 6 bases from V and 8 bases from J, leaving 13 bases between. The CDR3 is 12 residues long. The CDR3 DNA follows: TGTGCCAGCAGATCCGGGACTAAGGGCTACACCTTC. It translates to CASRSGTKGYTF.

V and J are TRBV6-2 or TRBV6-3 and TRBJ2-7; D not certain. The CDR3 runs 13 residues. Germline values: CDR1 MNHEY, CDR2 SVGEGT. Trimming pared 4 bases from V and 3 bases from J, leaving 10 bases between. The CDR3 nucleotides are TGTGCCAGCAGTTCCCCCTCCCGCTACGAGCAGTACTTC. Protein: CASSSPSRYEQYF.

In this sample, this clonotype turned up a few times. The V gene is TRBV10-3, the J gene TRBJ2-3; D remains ambiguous. CDR3 length: 15 residues. Deletions cut 3 bases from V and 0 bases from J, with 10 bases between. CDR1 is ENHRY, CDR2 SYGVKD, per germline. The CDR3 DNA sequence: TGTGCCATCAGTGACTCGAGCCTCAGCACAGATACGCAGTATTTT. Amino acids: CAISDSSLSTDTQYF.

V is TRBV20-1 and J is TRBJ2-2; 7 bases are a match to TRBD1. The CDR3 runs 17 residues. Trimming at V came to 1 base and at J to 0 bases, leaving 8 bases not matched to a gene. From germline, CDR1 is DFQATT and CDR2 SNEGSKA (reference sequence). CDR3 sequence (DNA): TGCAGTGCTAGAGCTCCCCGAGGGACAGCGAACACCGGGGAGCTGTTTTTT. Translation: CSARAPRGTANTGELFF.

This clonotype has only a few counts. The chain recombines TRBV19 with TRBJ1-6; no clear D. Between the trimmed V and J ends, which lost 1 base and 8 bases, there was a span of 9 bases. The germline gives CDR1 LNHDA, CDR2 SQIVND (reference sequence). This CDR3 spans 14 amino acids. The CDR3 nucleotides read TGTGCCAGTAGTATAGGCCGGGAACATTCACCCCTCCACTTT. This encodes CASSIGREHSPLHF.

This clonotype was detected many times. This rearrangement joins TRBV7-6 to TRBJ1-5; D not certain. Germline loops: CDR1 SGHVS, CDR2 FNYEAQ. There are 13 residues in the CDR3. V lost 0 bases and J lost 6, with 6 bases in between. Here the CDR3 reads CASSLAPGQPQHF. CDR3 sequence (DNA): TGTGCCAGCAGCTTAGCCCCAGGTCAGCCCCAGCATTTT.

This clonotype was picked up a small number of times. The J gene is TRBJ2-7, the V gene TRBV29-1; D might be TRBD2 (5 bases). The CDR3 has 11 amino acids. Trimming took off 3 bases at V and 5 bases at J, with 8 bases between the two ends. Germline values: CDR1 SQVTM, CDR2 ANQGSEA. The CDR3 bases are TGCAGCGTTGAGGGAGTCGACGAGCAGTACTTC. It encodes CSVEGVDEQYF.

The table lists this clonotype with many counts. V is TRBV6-5 and J is TRBJ1-2; 7 bases line up with TRBD1. This CDR3 has 15 residues. V shed 6 bases, J shed 5 bases, and the junction held 12 bases outside the gene matches. The germline gives CDR1 MNHEY, CDR2 SVGAGI. CDR3 in amino acids: CASRAHGTEIYGYTF. CDR3 DNA: TGTGCCAGCAGAGCCCACGGGACAGAGATATATGGCTACACCTTC.

CDR3 nucleotide sequence: TGCGCCAGCAGCTTGTGGCAGGGAGAAGCAGATACGCAGTATTTT. Protein sequence: CASSLWQGEADTQYF. The chain joins TRBV5-1 to TRBJ2-3, with D perhaps given as TRBD1 or TRBD2 (5 bases each). V lost 1 base and J lost 4, with 13 bases in between. Germline CDR1 is SGHRS and CDR2 is YFSETQ. The CDR3 is 15 amino acids.

This chain connects TRBV3-1 to TRBJ2-1; no firm D call. The germline V gene encodes CDR1 LGHDT and CDR2 YNNKEL (reference sequence). The CDR3 totals 12 residues. V lost 0 bases to trimming and J lost 12 bases, with 9 bases between them. CDR3 amino acids: CASSQESQPQFF. The CDR3 nucleotides read TGTGCCAGCAGCCAAGAGAGTCAGCCGCAGTTCTTC.

This clonotype was observed at least ten times. The chain carries TRBV7-3 and TRBJ2-5; D may be TRBD2 (5 bases). This CDR3 is built from 13 residues. Germline-derived CDR1 and CDR2 are SGHTA and FQGTGA. Trimming stripped 5 bases from V and 3 bases from J, with 10 bases between. This CDR3 is CASSGGPKETQYF. CDR3 nucleotide sequence: TGTGCCAGCAGCGGAGGACCGAAAGAGACCCAGTACTTC.

The chain carries TRBV4-1 and TRBJ1-4; possible D gene TRBD1, 6 bases. CDR1 MGHRA and CDR2 YSYEKL come from the germline V gene. V lost 5 bases and J lost 8, with 15 bases in between. The CDR3 loop spans 14 amino acids. This CDR3 reads CASSGRTGKEKLFF. The CDR3 DNA reads TGCGCCAGCAGCGGACGAACAGGGAAGGAAAAACTGTTTTTT.

Ten or more counts support this clonotype. The chain uses TRBV11-2 and TRBJ2-1, with D uncertain. The CDR3 length is 15 residues. The V end was cut by 3 bases, the J end by 0 bases, with 9 bases between. CDR1 and CDR2 from the germline V gene are SGHAT and FQNNGV. CDR3 bases: TGTGCCAGCAGCTTTGGGCAGAACTCCTACAATGAGCAGTTCTTC. It codes for CASSFGQNSYNEQFF.

The rearrangement uses TRBV28 and TRBJ2-7; D unresolved. The CDR3 runs to 10 residues. In germline, CDR1 is MDHEN, CDR2 SYDVKM. Trimming stripped 6 bases from V and 7 bases from J, with 7 bases between. This CDR3 is CASRKGEQYF. The CDR3 bases are TGTGCCAGCAGGAAAGGGGAGCAGTACTTC.

The rearrangement uses TRBV20-1 and TRBJ1-2; 9 nucleotides line up with TRBD1. CDR3 length equals 12 residues. CDR1 and CDR2 from the germline V gene are DFQATT and SNEGSKA (reference sequence). With 2 bases clipped from V and 14 bases from J, the junction kept 9 bases outside the gene matches. The CDR3 sequence is CSARPIQGAETF. The CDR3 DNA sequence: TGCAGTGCTAGACCTATACAGGGGGCAGAGACCTTC.

The sample holds a few counts of this clonotype. The rearrangement links TRBV2 to TRBJ2-3, with 7 bases aligning to TRBD2. CDR3 size: 14 residues. Looked up from germline, CDR1 is SNHLY and CDR2 is FYNNEI. V lost 5 bases and J lost 5; bases outside the gene matches: 7. Here the CDR3 reads CASSQGGRRDTQYF. Written as DNA, the CDR3 is TGTGCCAGCAGTCAGGGAGGGCGGAGAGATACGCAGTATTTT. Full variable domain (rest looked up from reference TRBV2 and TRBJ2-3): EPEVTQTPSHQVTQMGQEVILRCVPISNHLYFYWYRQILGQKVEFLVSFYNNEISEKSEIFDDQFSVERPDGSNFTLKIRSTKLEDSAMYFCASSQGGRRDTQYFGPGTRLTVL.